This TCR beta chain originates from a study of HIV-infected patients and healthy controls. This CDR3 region has 14 residues. Losses at the gene ends were 3 bases for V and 4 bases for J; bases not matched to a gene: 1. The V gene's germline CDR1 is SGDLS and CDR2 YYNGEE. From the 5' RACE reads, TCRdb called clonotypes with MiXCR, one entry per CDR3 protein. This repertoire shows some 19,000 distinct CDR3 sequences, around 15% found once; its top ten account for approximately 24%. The sequence derives from a human donor in good health. Specimen: CD8+ T cells from blood. The chain joins TRBV9 to TRBJ2-7; 13 bases agree with TRBD2. The CDR3 spells CASSEGLAGYEQYF. The CDR3 bases are TGTGCCAGCAGCGAGGGACTAGCGGGGTACGAGCAGTACTTC.